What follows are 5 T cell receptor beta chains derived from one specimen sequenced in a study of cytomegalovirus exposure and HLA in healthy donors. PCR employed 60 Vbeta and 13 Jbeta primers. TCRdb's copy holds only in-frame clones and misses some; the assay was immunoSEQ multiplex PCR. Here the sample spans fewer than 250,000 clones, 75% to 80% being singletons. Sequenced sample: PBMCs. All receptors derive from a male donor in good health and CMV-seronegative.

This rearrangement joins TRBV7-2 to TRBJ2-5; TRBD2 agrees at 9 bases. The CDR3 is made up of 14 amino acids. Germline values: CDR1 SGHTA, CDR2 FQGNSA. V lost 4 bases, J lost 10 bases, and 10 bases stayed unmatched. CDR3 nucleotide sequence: TGTGCCAGCAGCTCCTCGGCGGGGGGGCGGGACCAGTACTTC. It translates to CASSSSAGGRDQYF.

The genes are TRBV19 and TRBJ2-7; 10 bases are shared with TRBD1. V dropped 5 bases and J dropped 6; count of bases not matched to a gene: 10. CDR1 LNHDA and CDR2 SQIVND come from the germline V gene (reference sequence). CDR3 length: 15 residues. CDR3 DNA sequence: TGTGCCAGTAGTCCACCGGGACAGGGGTTCAGCGAGCAGTACTTC. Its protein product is CASSPPGQGFSEQYF.

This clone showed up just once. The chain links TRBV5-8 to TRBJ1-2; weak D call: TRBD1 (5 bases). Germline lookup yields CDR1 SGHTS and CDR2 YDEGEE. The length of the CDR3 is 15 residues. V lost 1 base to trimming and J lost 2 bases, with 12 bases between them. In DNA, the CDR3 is TGTGCCAGCAGCTTGAGGGTGCGGGACAACTATGGCTACACCTTC. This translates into CASSLRVRDNYGYTF.

The CDR3 DNA is TGTGCCAGCAGTACCCCAGTTTCTGGGGCCAACGTCCTGACTTTC. Its translation: CASSTPVSGANVLTF. The chain couples TRBV6-5 to TRBJ2-6, with D hard to call. Germline V lookup: CDR1 MNHEY, CDR2 SVGAGI. Trimming removed 5 bases at V and 1 base at J, with 9 bases between. CDR3 size: 15 residues.

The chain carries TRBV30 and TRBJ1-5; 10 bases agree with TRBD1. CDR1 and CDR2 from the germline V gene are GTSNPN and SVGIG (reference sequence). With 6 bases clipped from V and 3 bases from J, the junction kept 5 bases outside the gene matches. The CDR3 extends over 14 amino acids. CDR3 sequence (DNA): TGTGCCTGCCAGACAGGGGGCCCCAATCAGCCCCAGCATTTT. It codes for CACQTGGPNQPQHF.